This is a list of T cell receptor beta chains from one sample in a study of blood T cell repertoires in COVID-19. Generated by immunoSEQ multiplex PCR, the TCRdb table keeps only in-frame clones and is missing some. The sample holds roughly 100,000 clones, around 84% seen once. Source material: peripheral blood. The receptors stem from a man aged 55 to 70 with acute or convalescent COVID-19. Both conserved end residues are part of each CDR3. The order of the fields is D gene, V gene, J gene, clone size, CDR3 protein, CDR3 DNA. A D gene is named only where the DNA matches it firmly. The size of a clone is reported for some rows only, either as once, few or many, or as a class for expanded clones.

d_call: -; v_call: TRBV19; j_call: TRBJ1-3; clone_size: -; cdr3_aa: CASSSTAESTIYF; cdr3_nt: TGTGCCAGTAGTAGCACAGCGGAGAGCACCATATATTTT
d_call: -; v_call: TRBV7-9; j_call: TRBJ2-7; clone_size: -; cdr3_aa: CASSILRGTYEQYF; cdr3_nt: TGTGCCAGCAGTATACTCAGGGGGACTTACGAGCAGTACTTC
d_call: TRBD1; v_call: TRBV27; j_call: TRBJ1-2; clone_size: -; cdr3_aa: CASSEGAPRYGYTF; cdr3_nt: TGTGCCAGCAGTGAGGGGGCCCCGAGGTATGGCTACACCTTC
d_call: TRBD2; v_call: TRBV27; j_call: TRBJ2-1; clone_size: -; cdr3_aa: CASSRSTSGSNEQFF; cdr3_nt: TGTGCCAGCAGTAGGTCGACTAGCGGGAGCAATGAGCAGTTCTTC
d_call: TRBD2; v_call: TRBV5-1; j_call: TRBJ2-3; clone_size: -; cdr3_aa: CASSLTSGRSGDTQYF; cdr3_nt: TGCGCCAGCAGCCTGACTAGCGGGAGGTCCGGAGATACGCAGTATTTT
d_call: -; v_call: TRBV14; j_call: TRBJ1-4; clone_size: few; cdr3_aa: CASSPGIRNEKLFF; cdr3_nt: TGTGCCAGCAGCCCGGGAATACGAAATGAAAAACTGTTTTTT
d_call: TRBD2; v_call: TRBV7-9; j_call: TRBJ2-1; clone_size: -; cdr3_aa: CASSYSGRAGGNEQFF; cdr3_nt: TGTGCCAGCAGCTATAGCGGGAGGGCCGGGGGAAATGAGCAGTTCTTC
d_call: -; v_call: TRBV29-1; j_call: TRBJ1-1; clone_size: -; cdr3_aa: CSSLTDNTEAFF; cdr3_nt: TGCAGCTCCTTGACAGACAACACTGAAGCTTTCTTT
d_call: TRBD2; v_call: TRBV27; j_call: TRBJ2-4; clone_size: -; cdr3_aa: CASSPLAALAKNIQYF; cdr3_nt: TGTGCCAGCAGCCCCCTAGCGGCCCTAGCCAAAAACATTCAGTACTTC
d_call: -; v_call: TRBV7-9; j_call: TRBJ2-5; clone_size: once; cdr3_aa: CASSPPGAGVETQYF; cdr3_nt: TGTGCCAGCAGCCCACCCGGGGCAGGGGTGGAGACCCAGTACTTC
d_call: TRBD1; v_call: TRBV2; j_call: TRBJ1-6; clone_size: -; cdr3_aa: CASRDHGQGRNSPLHF; cdr3_nt: TGTGCCAGCAGAGACCACGGACAGGGCAGGAATTCACCCCTCCACTTT
d_call: -; v_call: TRBV14; j_call: TRBJ2-2; clone_size: few; cdr3_aa: CASSQVTPGGTGELFF; cdr3_nt: TGTGCCAGCAGCCAAGTCACCCCGGGTGGCACCGGGGAGCTGTTTTTT
d_call: -; v_call: TRBV24-1; j_call: TRBJ2-7; clone_size: few; cdr3_aa: CATSVSSRDFRQYF; cdr3_nt: TGTGCCACCAGTGTGTCCTCCCGGGACTTCAGGCAGTACTTC
d_call: -; v_call: TRBV5-1; j_call: TRBJ2-1; clone_size: -; cdr3_aa: CASSLSVSGELYNEQFF; cdr3_nt: TGCGCCAGCAGCTTGTCCGTTAGCGGAGAACTATACAATGAGCAGTTCTTC
d_call: -; v_call: TRBV24-1; j_call: TRBJ2-3; clone_size: -; cdr3_aa: CATSDYWSTDTQYF; cdr3_nt: TGTGCCACCAGTGATTACTGGAGCACAGATACGCAGTATTTT
d_call: TRBD1; v_call: TRBV10-1; j_call: TRBJ2-3; clone_size: -; cdr3_aa: CASSRDRESDTQYF; cdr3_nt: TGCGCCAGCAGTAGGGACAGAGAATCAGATACGCAGTATTTT
d_call: TRBD1; v_call: TRBV2; j_call: TRBJ2-7; clone_size: few; cdr3_aa: CASRIDRVVHEQYF; cdr3_nt: TGTGCCAGCAGGATCGACAGGGTCGTCCACGAGCAGTACTTC
d_call: -; v_call: TRBV11-3; j_call: TRBJ1-1; clone_size: -; cdr3_aa: CASSSRRPPQGTEAFF; cdr3_nt: TGTGCCAGCAGCTCCCGACGGCCACCTCAGGGAACTGAAGCTTTCTTT
d_call: TRBD1; v_call: TRBV7-9; j_call: TRBJ2-5; clone_size: once; cdr3_aa: CASSLRRSGQSETQYF; cdr3_nt: TGTGCCAGCAGCTTAAGACGTTCGGGACAGTCTGAGACCCAGTACTTC
d_call: -; v_call: TRBV5-1; j_call: TRBJ2-1; clone_size: -; cdr3_aa: CASSFGLGNEQFF; cdr3_nt: TGCGCCAGCAGCTTCGGACTGGGGAATGAGCAGTTCTTC
d_call: -; v_call: TRBV6-6; j_call: TRBJ2-3; clone_size: -; cdr3_aa: CASTQGGNPSTDTQYF; cdr3_nt: TGTGCCAGCACCCAGGGTGGGAACCCAAGCACAGATACGCAGTATTTT
d_call: -; v_call: TRBV7-9; j_call: TRBJ1-1; clone_size: -; cdr3_aa: CASSLHLVVNTEAFF; cdr3_nt: TGTGCCAGCAGCTTACATTTAGTAGTGAACACTGAAGCTTTCTTT
d_call: -; v_call: TRBV10-2; j_call: TRBJ2-7; clone_size: once; cdr3_aa: CASRIPGSYEQYF; cdr3_nt: TGCGCCAGCAGAATTCCGGGGTCCTACGAGCAGTACTTC
d_call: -; v_call: TRBV6-5; j_call: TRBJ1-3; clone_size: once; cdr3_aa: CASSYRGGSGNTIYF; cdr3_nt: TGTGCCAGCAGTTATAGGGGAGGCTCTGGAAACACCATATATTTT
d_call: -; v_call: TRBV2; j_call: TRBJ1-2; clone_size: -; cdr3_aa: CASTATAGTSGYTF; cdr3_nt: TGTGCCAGCACCGCAACGGCCGGGACATCCGGCTACACCTTC
d_call: -; v_call: TRBV29-1; j_call: TRBJ1-1; clone_size: -; cdr3_aa: CSVASQGNTEAFF; cdr3_nt: TGCAGCGTTGCTAGTCAGGGCAACACTGAAGCTTTCTTT
d_call: TRBD1; v_call: TRBV10-1; j_call: TRBJ2-7; clone_size: -; cdr3_aa: CASSEGTGLYEQYF; cdr3_nt: TGCGCCAGCAGTGAAGGGACAGGGCTCTACGAGCAGTACTTC
d_call: -; v_call: TRBV5-4; j_call: TRBJ2-5; clone_size: once; cdr3_aa: CASSRTVNERVTQYF; cdr3_nt: TGTGCCAGCAGCCGGACCGTTAACGAGCGGGTGACCCAGTACTTC
d_call: -; v_call: TRBV18; j_call: TRBJ1-4; clone_size: -; cdr3_aa: CASSPPVRGSTNEKLFF; cdr3_nt: TGTGCCAGCTCACCACCGGTCAGGGGATCGACTAATGAAAAACTGTTTTTT
d_call: -; v_call: TRBV25-1; j_call: TRBJ1-6; clone_size: -; cdr3_aa: CASSTLEQGRSPLHF; cdr3_nt: TGTGCCAGCAGCACCCTCGAACAGGGTCGTTCACCCCTCCACTTT
d_call: -; v_call: TRBV24-1; j_call: TRBJ2-1; clone_size: -; cdr3_aa: CATTSHRQNEQFF; cdr3_nt: TGTGCCACCACCTCCCACCGACAGAACGAGCAGTTCTTC